This T cell receptor beta chain stems from a study of identical twins. Overall study results and limits: Twins' excess sharing was less marked for out-of-frame beta sequences.

The CDR3 spans 13 residues. Germline V lookup: CDR1 MNHEY, CDR2 SVGAGI. Trimming removed 2 bases from V and 11 bases from J; junction bases left unmatched: 6. In TCRdb, the 5' RACE reads were re-called with MiXCR into one record per CDR3 protein. This sample has nearly 900,000 distinct CDR3 sequences; 10% to 15% occur once, and the top ten carry about 1.6%. Concerning this clonotype itself: The antigen remains undetermined.

Separately, the same data were catalogued under a study of yellow fever vaccine responses in identical twins.

The receptor's source is a woman aged 18-29 years in good health. Sequencing input: PBMCs. The chain recombines TRBV6-5 with TRBJ1-1; TRBD1 agrees at 9 bases. CDR3: CASSYKDRGRAFF. The CDR3 DNA follows: TGTGCCAGCAGTTACAAGGACAGGGGAAGGGCTTTCTTT.